The following is a T cell receptor beta chain sequence with its context. No antigen is known for it. There are 17 residues in the CDR3. Germline V gene lookup returns CDR1 SGHVS and CDR2 FQNEAQ. V lost 5 bases, J lost 0 bases, and 16 bases lay in between. During the collection period, no donor immune events like infections were recorded. This sample is drawn from a study of identifying expanded T cells in peripheral blood. Study results and limitations: Over approximately two and four weeks, about 15 and 19 clones changed, versus approximately 1.1 between replicates. Variance in clone template counts between approximately two-week samples significantly increased with total template count across all healthy donors.

The protocol was immunoSEQ multiplex PCR, while the TCRdb copy is restricted to in-frame clones and leaves out a portion. The profile shows under 150,000 clones, around nine tenths of them singletons. This clonotype was sampled from a person between 18 and 70 years old in good health. This sequence joins TRBV7-8 and TRBJ2-2, with D perhaps matching TRBD2 (6 bases). The sample taken for sequencing was blood. As DNA, the CDR3 is TGTGCCAGCAGCCCAACCCGGGAGTCGGCGAACACCGGGGAGCTGTTTTTT. It specifies CASSPTRESANTGELFF.